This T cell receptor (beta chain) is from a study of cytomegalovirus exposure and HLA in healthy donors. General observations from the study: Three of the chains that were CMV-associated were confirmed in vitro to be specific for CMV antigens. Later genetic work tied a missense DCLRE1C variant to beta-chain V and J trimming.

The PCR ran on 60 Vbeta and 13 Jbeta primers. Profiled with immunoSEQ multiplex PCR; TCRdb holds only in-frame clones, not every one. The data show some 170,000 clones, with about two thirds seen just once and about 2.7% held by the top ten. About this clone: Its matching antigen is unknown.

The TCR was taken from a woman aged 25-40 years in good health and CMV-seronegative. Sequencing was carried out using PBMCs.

The CDR3 coding sequence is TGTGCCAGCAGCTCGGGGGGCCGAGGGGAAAAACTGTTTTTT. This sequence encodes CASSSGGRGEKLFF. V is TRBV5-4 and J is TRBJ1-4; tentative D call: TRBD1 (6 bases). CDR3 size: 14 residues. CDR1 is SGHNT, CDR2 YYREEE, per germline (reference sequence). Trimming took off 3 bases at V and 8 bases at J, with 14 bases between the two ends.